The 26 T cell receptor beta chains reported below all come from one sample, sequenced in a study of cytomegalovirus exposure and HLA in healthy donors. Researchers ran the PCR with 60 Vbeta and 13 Jbeta primers. TCRdb keeps only in-frame clones here, not all; method: immunoSEQ multiplex PCR. There are 70,000 to 80,000 clones in the sample, with approximately 2.9% held by the top ten. The source material was PBMCs. The receptor source for this set is a man in his forties in good health and CMV-seronegative.

V gene TRBV5-5 combines with J gene TRBJ1-3; 7 bases agree with TRBD1. In germline, CDR1 is SGHKS, CDR2 YYEKEE (reference sequence). This CDR3 is 15 amino acids long. The V segment lost 4 bases and the J segment 8 bases; nucleotides outside the gene matches: 12. The DNA for the CDR3 is TGTGCCAGCAGCCTCCTGACAGGGCCCCGGGACACCATATATTTT. Translation gives CASSLLTGPRDTIYF.

CDR3 nucleotide sequence: TGCGCCAGCAGTGAGTCGAAGGGGACAGGGGAAAAACTGTTTTTT. Translated, it gives CASSESKGTGEKLFF. V is TRBV10-2 and J is TRBJ1-4; 9 bases match TRBD1. From germline, CDR1 is WSHSY and CDR2 SAAADI. V trimming: 0 bases; J trimming: 8 bases; junction bases outside the gene matches: 4. The CDR3 covers 15 residues.

Turning to this clone: This CDR3 is also generated by other DNA sequences in the sample. This chain joins TRBV4-1 and TRBJ1-6, with D tentatively TRBD1 (5 bases). This CDR3 spans 15 amino acids. Trimming cost V 0 bases and J 13 bases, with 16 bases left between them. Germline V gene sequence: CDR1 MGHRA, CDR2 YSYEKL. CDR3 DNA sequence: TGCGCCAGCAGCCAAGATGAGGCAGGGCGTTCGCCCCTCCACTTT. This translates into CASSQDEAGRSPLHF.

CDR3 bases: TGTGCCAGCAGCTTAGGACAGGGTACGGATGAGACCCAGTACTTC. Protein sequence: CASSLGQGTDETQYF. The gene calls are TRBV5-4 and TRBJ2-5; 8 bases match TRBD1. The ends lost 2 bases at V and 5 bases at J; junction bases unmatched: 8. This CDR3 contains 15 residues. CDR1 and CDR2 from the germline V gene are SGHNT and YYREEE (reference sequence).

The chain uses TRBV5-1 and TRBJ2-5; TRBD2 agrees at 9 bases. The V and J ends lost 0 bases and 4 bases, in that order; junction bases with no gene match: 4. The CDR3 loop spans 15 amino acids. Germline CDR1 is SGHRS and CDR2 is YFSETQ. CDR3 amino acids: CASSLGLAGLETQYF. The CDR3, as DNA: TGCGCCAGCAGCTTGGGCCTAGCGGGGCTAGAGACCCAGTACTTC.

The gene calls are TRBV7-9 and TRBJ1-1; D uncertain. V was pared by 1 base and J by 6 bases, with 6 bases between. Germline CDR1 reads SEHNR; CDR2 reads FQNEAQ (reference sequence). This CDR3 spans 12 amino acids. Here the CDR3 reads CASSLDRAEAFF. Here the CDR3 DNA reads TGTGCCAGCAGCTTAGACAGAGCTGAAGCTTTCTTT. The full variable domain, with the rest looked up from reference TRBV7-9 and TRBJ1-1, is DTGVSQNPRHKITKRGQNVTFRCDPISEHNRLYWYRQTLGQGPEFLTYFQNEAQLEKSRLLSDRFSAERPKGSFSTLEIQRTEQGDSAMYLCASSLDRAEAFFGQGTRLTVV.

The rearrangement joins TRBV4-1 to TRBJ1-4; D is possibly TRBD1 (6 bases). Germline assignment: CDR1 MGHRA and CDR2 YSYEKL. The CDR3 has 15 amino acids. The V end was cut by 3 bases, the J end by 5 bases, with 13 bases between. CDR3 DNA: TGCGCCAGCAGCCAGGAAACAGGGCCCAATGAAAAACTGTTTTTT. It encodes CASSQETGPNEKLFF.

The genes are TRBV2 and TRBJ2-3; tentative D call: TRBD1 (6 bases). CDR3 length: 15 residues. V was cut by 6 bases and J by 4 bases, with 17 bases left in between. The germline V gene has CDR1 SNHLY and CDR2 FYNNEI. The CDR3 DNA is TGTGCCAGCAGGGAACGGGACAACAGGCCAGATACGCAGTATTTT. It encodes CASRERDNRPDTQYF. Full variable domain (missing parts from reference TRBV2 and TRBJ2-3): EPEVTQTPSHQVTQMGQEVILRCVPISNHLYFYWYRQILGQKVEFLVSFYNNEISEKSEIFDDQFSVERPDGSNFTLKIRSTKLEDSAMYFCASRERDNRPDTQYFGPGTRLTVL.

The chain uses TRBV28 and TRBJ2-3; 7 positions match TRBD2. The CDR3 extends over 13 amino acids. Germline assignment: CDR1 MDHEN and CDR2 SYDVKM. V dropped 5 bases and J dropped 4; count of bases not matched to a gene: 3. The CDR3 loop is CASSITSADTQYF. Written as DNA, the CDR3 is TGTGCCAGCAGTATTACTAGCGCAGATACGCAGTATTTT.

The chain employs TRBV4-1 and TRBJ2-7; D perhaps matches TRBD2 (6 bases). V was pared by 4 bases and J by 4 bases, with 17 bases between. The CDR3 is 15 amino acids. The germline V gene encodes CDR1 MGHRA and CDR2 YSYEKL. The CDR3 nucleotides are TGCGCCAGCAGCCGTGGGGACTCCACTTCGTACGAGCAGTACTTC. Translated, it gives CASSRGDSTSYEQYF.

The chain employs TRBV28 and TRBJ2-4, with a weak D call TRBD2 (7 bases). In germline, CDR1 is MDHEN, CDR2 SYDVKM. The CDR3 extends over 21 amino acids. V was pared by 5 bases and J by 0 bases, with 29 bases between. The CDR3 region is CASSPSSRWQGGGLAKNIQYF. CDR3 in DNA: TGTGCCAGCAGTCCCAGCTCGAGGTGGCAGGGAGGGGGACTAGCCAAAAACATTCAGTACTTC.

The V call is TRBV10-3, the J call TRBJ1-6; D is possibly TRBD1 (5 bases). V was pared by 4 bases and J by 5 bases, with 9 bases between. Germline CDR1 ENHRY, CDR2 SYGVKD. The CDR3 is 14 amino acids. CDR3 loop: CAISGDRDNSPLHF. As DNA, the CDR3 is TGTGCCATCAGTGGAGACAGAGATAATTCACCCCTCCACTTT.

The chain recombines TRBV4-1 with TRBJ1-1, with unresolved D. Per germline, CDR1 MGHRA and CDR2 YSYEKL. The CDR3 is 14 residues long. Trimming took 4 bases from V and 5 from J, leaving 14 bases between them. The CDR3 nucleotides read TGCGCCAGCAGCCGCGACAATGAGGGAACTGAAGCTTTCTTT. Amino acid sequence: CASSRDNEGTEAFF.

The chain has TRBV15 and TRBJ2-7; 10 nucleotides line up with TRBD1. Germline-derived CDR1 and CDR2 are LNHNV and YYDKDF (reference sequence). CDR3 size: 15 residues. The V gene end was trimmed by 4 bases and the J gene end by 4 bases; junction bases not matched to a gene: 7. In nucleotides, the CDR3 is TGTGCCACCAGCAATTGGACAGGGGGACTTTACGAGCAGTACTTC. This sequence encodes CATSNWTGGLYEQYF.

The chain recombines TRBV7-2 with TRBJ2-4; tentatively, D is TRBD2 (5 bases). CDR3 length: 14 residues. Trimming left V 5 bases short and J 6 bases short, with 14 bases between. Germline V gene data show CDR1 as SGHTA and CDR2 as FQGNSA. CDR3 loop: CASSPPGMGNIQYF. CDR3 coding DNA: TGTGCCAGCAGCCCCCCGGGGATGGGAAACATTCAGTACTTC.

The chain uses TRBV28 and TRBJ2-7; TRBD1 agrees at 10 bases. Germline V gives CDR1 MDHEN, CDR2 SYDVKM. CDR3 size: 15 residues. Trimming removed 5 bases from V and 6 bases from J; junction bases left unmatched: 10. CDR3 protein: CASSTPGQGTSEQYF. The CDR3 DNA follows: TGTGCCAGCAGTACGCCGGGACAGGGGACGTCCGAGCAGTACTTC.

This chain connects TRBV18 to TRBJ1-1; the match to TRBD1 covers 10 bases. CDR1 and CDR2 from the germline V gene are KGHSH and LQKENI. V trimming: 1 base; J trimming: 10 bases; junction bases outside the gene matches: 15. The length of the CDR3 is 17 residues. The CDR3 is CASSPRNHAGTGEVAFF. DNA for the CDR3: TGTGCCAGCTCACCACGTAATCACGCCGGGACAGGGGAGGTAGCTTTCTTT.

For this clone: The sample has other DNA sequences that encode this CDR3 too. This chain uses TRBV7-2 with TRBJ2-3, with D perhaps TRBD2 (6 bases). This CDR3 is built from 15 residues. V lost 5 bases, J lost 0 bases, and 12 bases lay in between. CDR1 SGHTA and CDR2 FQGNSA come from the germline V gene. CDR3 region: CASSLRGGSTDTQYF. The CDR3, as DNA: TGTGCCAGCAGCCTCCGTGGGGGGAGCACAGATACGCAGTATTTT.

A note on this clone: Other DNA sequences within the sample encode an identical CDR3. The chain couples TRBV5-5 to TRBJ1-1; D gene unclear. The V end was cut by 2 bases, the J end by 3 bases, with 8 bases between. This CDR3 region has 13 residues. Germline CDR1 is SGHKS and CDR2 is YYEKEE (reference sequence). The CDR3 DNA reads TGTGCCAGCAGCTTCAGTCAGGACACTGAAGCTTTCTTT. This codes for CASSFSQDTEAFF.

This chain joins TRBV14 and TRBJ1-2; no definite D call. Trimming removed 1 base from V and 8 bases from J, with 8 bases in between. Germline-derived CDR1 and CDR2 are SGHDN and FVKESK. There are 12 residues in the CDR3. CDR3 sequence: CASSQGRSGYTF. In DNA, the CDR3 is TGTGCCAGCAGCCAAGGACGGAGCGGCTACACCTTC.

V and J are TRBV5-1 and TRBJ1-6; D gene unclear. This CDR3 contains 15 residues. Germline V CDR1 and CDR2: SGHRS, YFSETQ. Trimming took 4 bases from V and 6 from J, leaving 14 bases between them. Written as DNA, the CDR3 is TGCGCCAGCAGCCCGTTGGAGACGGGTAATTCACCCCTCCACTTT. This encodes CASSPLETGNSPLHF.

The chain couples TRBV5-1 to TRBJ2-7; 11 bases are shared with TRBD2. The CDR3 is made up of 17 amino acids. Germline V lookup: CDR1 SGHRS, CDR2 YFSETQ. Trimming cost V 4 bases and J 3 bases; bases outside gene matches: 12. CDR3 sequence (DNA): TGCGCCAGCAGCGTAACGACTAGCGGGGCGGCCGACTACGAGCAGTACTTC. Translating it yields CASSVTTSGAADYEQYF.

The chain uses TRBV6-1 and TRBJ2-5; D remains unclear. Looked up from germline, CDR1 is MNHNS and CDR2 is SASEGT. The V end lost 7 bases, the J end lost 4 bases, and 10 bases lay between the germline ends. This CDR3 spans 12 amino acids. CDR3: CASIRVGETQYF. CDR3 nucleotides: TGTGCCAGCATTCGGGTAGGAGAGACCCAGTACTTC.

The chain employs TRBV7-9 and TRBJ2-5, with D perhaps TRBD2 (6 bases). There are 15 residues in the CDR3. The germline V and J ends were trimmed by 4 bases and 0 bases, with 12 bases remaining between them. Germline CDR1 is SEHNR and CDR2 is FQNEAQ (reference sequence). The CDR3 reads CASSSLAQDQETQYF. For the CDR3, the DNA is TGTGCCAGCAGCTCCCTAGCGCAAGACCAAGAGACCCAGTACTTC.

V gene TRBV5-1 combines with J gene TRBJ2-1; 9 bases agree with TRBD1. The CDR3 is 15 amino acids. Germline V gene data show CDR1 as SGHRS and CDR2 as YFSETQ. Trimming at V came to 2 bases and at J to 6 bases, leaving 6 bases not matched to a gene. The CDR3 sequence: CASSFTGGAFNEQFF. CDR3 bases: TGCGCCAGCAGCTTCACAGGGGGCGCCTTCAATGAGCAGTTCTTC.

The chain carries TRBV4-2 and TRBJ2-1; 8 positions match TRBD2. Trimming took 3 bases from V and 4 from J; bases not matched to a gene: 17. The CDR3 consists of 19 residues. Germline CDR1 is LGHNA and CDR2 is YNFKEQ. CDR3 nucleotide sequence: TGTGCCAGCAGCCAGGGCCCCGAAAAGCGGGGGAAAGAATACAATGAGCAGTTCTTC. This translates into CASSQGPEKRGKEYNEQFF.